This passage covers 14 T cell receptor beta chains from one sample sequenced in a study of T cell responses to AZD1222 COVID-19 vaccine. Produced via immunoSEQ multiplex PCR; TCRdb's table is partial and in-frame only. Seen here are 96,000 or so clones, roughly nine tenths observed once, and the top ten hold around 1.5%. The sequences come from peripheral blood, collected on day 0 of AZD1222 vaccination. The receptors stem from an adult in good health.

This clone has just a few counts. CDR3 sequence: CSVDGAGNTGELFF. DNA for the CDR3: TGCAGCGTTGACGGGGCGGGGAACACCGGGGAGCTGTTTTTT. The chain employs TRBV29-1 and TRBJ2-2; either TRBD1 or TRBD2 may fit D (5 bases each). This CDR3 has 14 amino acids. Trimming cost V 3 bases and J 1 base, with 9 bases left between them. CDR1 SQVTM and CDR2 ANQGSEA come from the germline V gene.

This CDR3 reads CATSRDLLGGQSYNEQFF. For the CDR3, the DNA is TGTGCCACCAGCAGAGATCTTTTGGGGGGCCAGTCCTACAATGAGCAGTTCTTC. The V call is TRBV15, the J call TRBJ2-1; the D call may be TRBD1 or TRBD2 (6 bases each). The CDR3 is made up of 18 amino acids. The ends were cut back, 0 bases at V and 1 base at J, with 16 bases in the middle. Germline V gene sequence: CDR1 LNHNV, CDR2 YYDKDF (reference sequence).

CDR3 sequence reads: CASSLRTGVYEQYF. DNA of the CDR3: TGTGCCAGCAGCTTACGGACAGGGGTCTACGAGCAGTACTTC. The rearrangement uses TRBV13 and TRBJ2-7, with 9 nucleotides matching TRBD1. The CDR3 is made up of 14 amino acids. J gave up 3 bases and V 2 bases, and 2 bases lay outside the gene matches. Germline CDR1 PRHDT, CDR2 FYEKMQ (reference sequence).

This rearrangement joins TRBV3-1 (or the pseudogene TRBV3-2) to TRBJ1-2; 10 nucleotides line up with TRBD1. Germline V gene lookup returns CDR1 LGHDT and CDR2 YNNKEL (reference sequence). The CDR3 covers 16 residues. The V segment lost 4 bases and the J segment 2 bases; nucleotides outside the gene matches: 7. This chain's CDR3 is CASSPGQGTLNYGYTF. The CDR3 DNA is TGTGCCAGCAGCCCGGGACAGGGGACCCTAAACTATGGCTACACCTTC.

The chain couples TRBV7-9 to TRBJ1-3; TRBD1 matches at 7 bases. With V trimmed by 4 bases and J by 2 bases, 2 bases remained unmatched. This CDR3 spans 14 amino acids. Germline loops: CDR1 SEHNR, CDR2 FQNEAQ (reference sequence). The CDR3 nucleotides are TGTGCCAGCAGCTACACAGGGGCTGGAAACACCATATATTTT. Its protein is CASSYTGAGNTIYF.

V is TRBV6-2 or TRBV6-3 and J is TRBJ2-6, with D perhaps given as TRBD1 or TRBD2 (5 bases each). CDR3 length: 18 residues. V was trimmed by 3 bases and J by 0 bases, leaving 15 bases between them. CDR1 is MNHEY, CDR2 SVGEGT, per germline. CDR3 sequence reads: CASSYLGTSNSGANVLTF. The CDR3 DNA reads TGTGCCAGCAGTTATCTTGGGACGTCCAACTCTGGGGCCAACGTCCTGACTTTC.

The chain combines TRBV19 with TRBJ2-5; 8 positions agree with TRBD1. Germline CDR1 and CDR2: LNHDA and SQIVND (reference sequence). V trimming: 2 bases; J trimming: 5 bases; junction bases outside the gene matches: 13. The CDR3 spans 17 residues. This CDR3 is CASSIISGQGYRETQYF. The CDR3 coding sequence is TGTGCCAGTAGTATAATTAGCGGACAGGGCTATCGGGAGACCCAGTACTTC.

This chain links TRBV5-1 with TRBJ2-7; D ambiguous. The CDR3 covers 14 residues. With 2 bases removed from V and 0 bases from J, the gap between germline ends came to 9 bases. Germline V gives CDR1 SGHRS, CDR2 YFSETQ. The CDR3, as DNA: TGCGCCAGCAGCTTCAGACCGAACTCCTACGAGCAGTACTTC. As protein: CASSFRPNSYEQYF.

This rearrangement joins TRBV9 to TRBJ1-5; a possible D gene is TRBD1 (5 bases). Germline assignment: CDR1 SGDLS and CDR2 YYNGEE. V was clipped by 4 bases and J by 6 bases, with 11 bases between them. The CDR3 sequence is 13 residues long. CDR3 coding DNA: TGTGCCAGCAGCTTGGACGGGGCTCAGCCCCAGCATTTT. Translated: CASSLDGAQPQHF.

V and J are TRBV7-6 and TRBJ2-2; D may correspond to TRBD1 or TRBD2 (5 bases each). The germline V gene encodes CDR1 SGHVS and CDR2 FNYEAQ. CDR3 length: 16 residues. The V end lost 9 bases, the J end lost 6 bases, and 23 bases lay between the germline ends. CDR3 amino acids: CASRRRRDHVPGELFF. CDR3 bases: TGTGCCAGTCGTCGGCGCAGGGACCACGTCCCCGGGGAGCTGTTTTTT.

V is TRBV9 and J is TRBJ1-2; 11 bases map to TRBD1. Germline trimming cut 3 bases from V and 4 bases from J; bases unmatched to any gene: 8. From germline, CDR1 is SGDLS and CDR2 YYNGEE. CDR3 size: 16 residues. The CDR3 loop reads CASSAPRTGGLYGYTF. The CDR3 DNA reads as TGTGCCAGCAGCGCCCCTCGGACAGGGGGCCTCTATGGCTACACCTTC.

The chain uses TRBV10-3 and TRBJ1-5; no clear D gene. The CDR3 length is 15 residues. Trimming stripped 0 bases from V and 3 bases from J, with 9 bases between. Germline V gives CDR1 ENHRY, CDR2 SYGVKD. CDR3 DNA: TGTGCCATCAGTGAGTCCCGGGAGGTCAATCAGCCCCAGCATTTT. Residues: CAISESREVNQPQHF.

J is TRBJ1-1 and V is TRBV20-1; TRBD1 matches 9 bases. The junction had 4 bases not matched to a gene; V was cut back by 3 bases and J by 5 bases. The CDR3 runs 13 residues. Germline CDR1 is DFQATT and CDR2 is SNEGSKA (reference sequence). The CDR3 spells CSASGTGRTEAFF. CDR3 in DNA: TGCAGTGCTAGTGGGACAGGGCGGACTGAAGCTTTCTTT.

The genes are TRBV5-1 and TRBJ2-2; TRBD1 is a possible D gene (7 bases). The CDR3 contains 14 residues. Trimming cost V 6 bases and J 6 bases, with 15 bases left between them. Germline CDR1 and CDR2: SGHRS and YFSETQ. The CDR3 here is CASTDREVAGELFF. CDR3 DNA sequence: TGCGCCAGCACCGACAGGGAGGTTGCCGGGGAGCTGTTTTTT.